The 18 T cell receptor beta chains presented below share a single source sample, sequenced in a study of cytomegalovirus exposure and HLA in healthy donors (dated by TCRdb to 2017 to 2019). The library relied on the immunoSEQ multiplex PCR assay. For the multiplex PCR, a mixture combining 60 forward primers for TCR Vbeta segments and 13 reverse primers for TCR Jbeta segments was used. The immuneACCESS repertoire file appears here via TCRdb, limited to in-frame rearrangements. These files lack a portion of the clones; in checked studies, under half of the deficit traces to unresolved V genes, and the cause of the others is not known. The sample table contains roughly 130,000 clones; only one count was recorded for approximately 72% of them. The ten most abundant clones make up roughly 1.4% of the sample. Sequenced: PBMCs. The receptors derive from a young man in good health and CMV-seronegative.

This clone was observed once. The CDR3: CASSRWDRRYEQYF. The CDR3, as DNA: TGTGCCAGCAGTCGTTGGGACAGGCGATACGAGCAGTACTTC. The rearrangement uses TRBV13 and TRBJ2-7, with 8 bases lining up with TRBD1. The ends lost 6 bases at V and 4 bases at J; junction bases unmatched: 8. Per the germline V gene, CDR1 is PRHDT and CDR2 is FYEKMQ (reference sequence). The CDR3 is 14 residues long.

This clone has just a few counts. V and J are TRBV6-5 and TRBJ1-1, with D tentatively TRBD1 (6 bases). V was pared by 7 bases and J by 4 bases, with 16 bases between. CDR3 length: 14 amino acids. Germline V gives CDR1 MNHEY, CDR2 SVGAGI. CDR3 loop: CASKSTGGLTEAFF. The CDR3 nucleotides are TGTGCCAGCAAGTCGACGGGGGGGCTCACTGAAGCTTTCTTT.

The chain has TRBV9 and TRBJ2-2; D is uncertain. V was pared by 0 bases and J by 7 bases, with 4 bases between. From germline, CDR1 is SGDLS and CDR2 YYNGEE. The CDR3 has 12 residues. This CDR3 reads CASSVDNGELFF. In nucleotides, the CDR3 is TGTGCCAGCAGCGTAGATAACGGGGAGCTGTTTTTT.

The chain joins TRBV29-1 to TRBJ1-1, with TRBD1 as a possible D gene (5 bases). CDR3 length: 14 residues. V was clipped by 0 bases and J by 1 base, with 9 bases between them. Germline CDR1 and CDR2: SQVTM and ANQGSEA. CDR3 sequence reads: CSVEEGGANTEAFF. The CDR3 DNA reads as TGCAGCGTTGAAGAGGGCGGGGCGAACACTGAAGCTTTCTTT.

The count of this clone is one. The J gene is TRBJ2-5, the V gene TRBV28; TRBD2 is a possible D gene (7 bases). The J call may be in error: the DNA end matches TRBJ2-7 better. The CDR3 consists of 15 residues. Germline V gene lookup returns CDR1 MDHEN and CDR2 SYDVKM. The DNA of the CDR3 is TGTGCCAGCAGCCTGGGGGGGGGCGCTGTATACGAGCAGTACTTC. Translating it yields CASSLGGGAVYEQYF.

CDR3 in DNA: TGTGCCAGCAGCGTAGGCGGGGTCTCCTACGAGCAGTACTTC. This sequence encodes CASSVGGVSYEQYF. This chain connects TRBV9 to TRBJ2-7; the D gene is possibly TRBD2 (6 bases). The CDR3 is 14 residues long. Trimming left V 0 bases short and J 0 bases short, with 7 bases between. Germline lookup yields CDR1 SGDLS and CDR2 YYNGEE.

The chain links TRBV15 to TRBJ1-2, with D possibly being TRBD1 (5 bases). Trimming removed 4 bases from V and 8 bases from J, with 23 bases in between. CDR1 and CDR2 (germline): LNHNV, YYDKDF (reference sequence). The CDR3 has 16 amino acids. CDR3 residues: CATSNPRGRAAGGYTF. The CDR3 nucleotides read TGTGCCACCAGCAACCCCCGGGGCCGGGCCGCGGGGGGCTACACCTTC.

The gene calls are TRBV9 and TRBJ1-2; 10 bases fit TRBD1. CDR1 is SGDLS and CDR2 is YYNGEE in the germline V gene. With V trimmed by 1 base and J by 3 bases, 6 bases remained unmatched. The CDR3 consists of 16 residues. CDR3 bases: TGTGCCAGCAGCGTACCCCGACAGGGGGCTTACTATGGCTACACCTTC. This codes for CASSVPRQGAYYGYTF.

The CDR3 region is CASSQATIESPLHF. CDR3 nucleotides: TGTGCCAGCAGCCAGGCCACAATTGAGTCACCCCTCCACTTT. V is TRBV5-6 and J is TRBJ1-6; D gene unclear. Germline assignment: CDR1 SGHDT and CDR2 YYEEEE. This CDR3 comprises 14 residues. The ends were cut back, 4 bases at V and 10 bases at J, with 15 bases in the middle.

This chain links TRBV9 with TRBJ1-1, with TRBD1 matching over 9 bases. The CDR3 has 15 amino acids. Germline V gene data show CDR1 as SGDLS and CDR2 as YYNGEE. Trimming removed 3 bases from V and 4 bases from J; junction bases left unmatched: 7. The CDR3 bases are TGTGCCAGCAGCGCGTACGGGACAGGGAGCACTGAAGCTTTCTTT. Protein sequence: CASSAYGTGSTEAFF.

The V gene is TRBV19, the J gene TRBJ2-3; the match to TRBD1 covers 8 bases. With 1 base clipped from V and 2 bases from J, the junction kept 5 bases outside the gene matches. Germline V lookup: CDR1 LNHDA, CDR2 SQIVND (reference sequence). The CDR3 length is 16 residues. The CDR3 sequence: CASSIVTGVNTDTQYF. The CDR3 nucleotides are TGTGCCAGTAGTATAGTGACAGGGGTCAACACAGATACGCAGTATTTT.

V is TRBV28 and J is TRBJ2-7, with a possible D match to TRBD2 (5 bases). V was trimmed by 1 base and J by 2 bases, leaving 15 bases between them. Germline-derived CDR1 and CDR2 are MDHEN and SYDVKM. The CDR3 loop spans 16 amino acids. CDR3 protein: CASSLYFSGIAYEQYF. Here the CDR3 DNA reads TGTGCCAGCAGTTTATACTTCTCCGGGATCGCCTACGAGCAGTACTTC.

The V gene is TRBV15, the J gene TRBJ2-6; unclear D gene. This CDR3 has 12 residues. Between the trimmed V and J ends, which lost 1 base and 13 bases, there was a span of 8 bases. Germline CDR1 and CDR2: LNHNV and YYDKDF (reference sequence). CDR3 protein: CATSRGSTVLTF. The CDR3, as DNA: TGTGCCACCAGCAGAGGATCTACGGTCCTGACTTTC.

The chain recombines TRBV9 with TRBJ2-1; 8 bases agree with TRBD2. The CDR3 contains 16 residues. The germline gives CDR1 SGDLS, CDR2 YYNGEE. Trimming took 1 base from V and 2 from J; bases not matched to a gene: 5. CDR3 nucleotide sequence: TGTGCCAGCAGCGTATCCCCGGGACTAGCCTACAATGAGCAGTTCTTC. This codes for CASSVSPGLAYNEQFF.

The chain joins TRBV27 to TRBJ2-7, with TRBD1 matching 11 bases. The CDR3 spans 15 residues. Germline V gene sequence: CDR1 MNHEY, CDR2 SMNVEV (reference sequence). Unmatched junction bases numbered 3, after V lost 3 bases and J lost 2 bases. This chain's CDR3 is CASSLEGQGAYEQYF. The DNA of the CDR3 is TGTGCCAGCAGTTTGGAGGGACAGGGGGCCTACGAGCAGTACTTC.

This chain connects TRBV4-2 to TRBJ2-5, with 14 nucleotides matching TRBD2. The CDR3 is 15 residues long. Germline V gene data show CDR1 as LGHNA and CDR2 as YNFKEQ. Trimming at V came to 5 bases and at J to 1 base, leaving 0 bases not matched to a gene. DNA for the CDR3: TGTGCCAGCAGCGGGACTAGCGGGGGCCAAGAGACCCAGTACTTC. This codes for CASSGTSGGQETQYF.

The chain couples TRBV4-1 to TRBJ2-5; 7 positions match TRBD2. CDR3 length equals 15 residues. J lost 2 bases, V lost 2 bases, and 5 bases had no gene match. Germline-derived CDR1 and CDR2 are MGHRA and YSYEKL. The CDR3 reads CASSQIQREQETQYF. The CDR3 nucleotides read TGCGCCAGCAGCCAAATCCAGCGGGAACAAGAGACCCAGTACTTC.

This sequence joins TRBV2 and TRBJ1-4; 8 bases fit TRBD1. With 1 base clipped from V and 7 bases from J, the junction kept 8 bases outside the gene matches. CDR1 is SNHLY and CDR2 is FYNNEI in the germline V gene. The length of the CDR3 is 16 residues. The CDR3 sequence: CASSEDRGRPSEKLFF. The CDR3 DNA reads TGTGCCAGCAGTGAAGACAGGGGGAGACCTTCTGAAAAACTGTTTTTT. Full variable domain (outside the CDR3, taken from reference TRBV2 and TRBJ1-4): EPEVTQTPSHQVTQMGQEVILRCVPISNHLYFYWYRQILGQKVEFLVSFYNNEISEKSEIFDDQFSVERPDGSNFTLKIRSTKLEDSAMYFCASSEDRGRPSEKLFFGSGTQLSVL.